This T cell receptor beta chain was identified in a study of shared clonotypes between healthy human individuals. The V and J ends lost 5 bases and 1 base respectively, with 11 bases between them. Germline-derived CDR1 and CDR2 are MNHNY and SVGAGI (reference sequence). CDR3 length: 15 residues. Study findings and constraints: Represented genetic and exposure-history diversity was restricted by having few donors. A generally larger estimated richness was seen in naive subsets than in memory subsets. Blood alone was sampled, and tissue repertoires likely differ.

As to this clone: Its antigen is not identified.

It was 150 to 200 ng DNA, about 30,000 T cell genomes, that sorted-subset replicate PCRs used. The method was immunoSEQ multiplex PCR; TCRdb's version includes in-frame clones alone and lacks a portion of them. Found here are 2 million to 2.5 million clones, 85% to 95% of them singletons; the top ten hold more than 0.35%. The sequencing input was naive CD4+ T cells from PBMCs. Subset of the sample: CD45RA+ positively selected. V gene TRBV6-6 combines with J gene TRBJ2-2; maybe TRBD1 (6 bases). The source of this sequence is a man younger than 35 in good health. Some clones in this sample may be carry-over from other donors' samples. The CDR3 region is CASSPPTGNTGELFF. The DNA of the CDR3 is TGTGCCAGCAGTCCCCCGACAGGGAACACCGGGGAGCTGTTTTTT.